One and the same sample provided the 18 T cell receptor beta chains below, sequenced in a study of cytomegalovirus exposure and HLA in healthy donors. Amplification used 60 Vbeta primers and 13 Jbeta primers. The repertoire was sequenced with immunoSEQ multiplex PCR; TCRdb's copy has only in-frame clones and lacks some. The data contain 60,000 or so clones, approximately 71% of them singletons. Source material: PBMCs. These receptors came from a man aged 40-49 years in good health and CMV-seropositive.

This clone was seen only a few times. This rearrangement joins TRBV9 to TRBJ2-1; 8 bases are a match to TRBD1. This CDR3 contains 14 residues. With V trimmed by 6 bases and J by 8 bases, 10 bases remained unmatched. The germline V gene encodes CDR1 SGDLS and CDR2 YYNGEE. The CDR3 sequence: CASTARGLKDEQFF. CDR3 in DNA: TGTGCCAGCACGGCCAGGGGGCTTAAAGATGAGCAGTTCTTC.

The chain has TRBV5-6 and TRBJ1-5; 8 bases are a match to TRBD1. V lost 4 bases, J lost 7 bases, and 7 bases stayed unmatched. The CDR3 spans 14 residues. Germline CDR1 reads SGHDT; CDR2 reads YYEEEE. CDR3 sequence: CASSLRTGKQPQHF. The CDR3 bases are TGTGCCAGCAGCCTTCGGACAGGGAAACAGCCCCAGCATTTT.

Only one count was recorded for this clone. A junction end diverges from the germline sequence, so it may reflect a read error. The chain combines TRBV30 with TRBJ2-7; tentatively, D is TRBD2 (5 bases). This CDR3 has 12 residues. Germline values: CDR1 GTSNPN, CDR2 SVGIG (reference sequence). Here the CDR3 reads CAWSVRGYAQYF. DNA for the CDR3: TGTGCCTGGAGTGTACGAGGGTACGCGCAGTACTTC.

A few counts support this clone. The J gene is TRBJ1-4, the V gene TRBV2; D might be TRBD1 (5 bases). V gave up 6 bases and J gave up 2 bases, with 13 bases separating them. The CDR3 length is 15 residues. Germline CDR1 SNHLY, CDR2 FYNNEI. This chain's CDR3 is CASRGDQGTNEKLFF. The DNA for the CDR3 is TGTGCCAGCAGAGGAGACCAGGGCACTAATGAAAAACTGTTTTTT.

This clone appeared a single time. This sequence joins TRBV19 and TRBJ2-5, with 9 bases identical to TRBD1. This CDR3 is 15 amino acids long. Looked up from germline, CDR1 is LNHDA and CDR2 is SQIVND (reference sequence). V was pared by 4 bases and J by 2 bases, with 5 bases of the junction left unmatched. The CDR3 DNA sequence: TGTGCCAGTAGTAGGAACAGGGGGCAACAAGAGACCCAGTACTTC. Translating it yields CASSRNRGQQETQYF.

CDR3 residues: CASSQVRNEANVLTF. The CDR3, as DNA: TGCGCCAGCAGCCAAGTGAGGAATGAGGCCAACGTCCTGACTTTC. J is TRBJ2-6 and V is TRBV4-1; no definite D call. The CDR3 is 15 residues long. The V and J ends lost 1 base and 6 bases respectively, with 10 bases between them. Germline V gives CDR1 MGHRA, CDR2 YSYEKL.

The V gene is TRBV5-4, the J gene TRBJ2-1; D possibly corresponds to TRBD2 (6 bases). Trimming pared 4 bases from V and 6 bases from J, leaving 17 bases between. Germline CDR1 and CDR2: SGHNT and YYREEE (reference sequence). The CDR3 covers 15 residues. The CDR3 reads CASSTSREAGNEQFF. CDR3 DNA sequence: TGTGCCAGCAGCACCTCTAGGGAGGCGGGCAATGAGCAGTTCTTC.

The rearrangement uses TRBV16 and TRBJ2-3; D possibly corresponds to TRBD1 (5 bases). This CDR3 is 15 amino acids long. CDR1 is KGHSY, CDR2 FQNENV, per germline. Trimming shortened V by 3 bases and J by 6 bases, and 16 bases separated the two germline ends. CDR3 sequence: CASSQGPDHEDTQYF. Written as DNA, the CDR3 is TGTGCCAGCAGCCAGGGGCCCGATCACGAGGATACGCAGTATTTT.

CDR3 residues: CASSQPGMNTEAFF. The CDR3, as DNA: TGCGCCAGCAGCCAACCCGGGATGAACACTGAAGCTTTCTTT. This chain uses TRBV4-1 with TRBJ1-1; D is unresolved. V was cut by 2 bases and J by 0 bases, with 7 bases left in between. This CDR3 comprises 14 residues. From germline, CDR1 is MGHRA and CDR2 YSYEKL.

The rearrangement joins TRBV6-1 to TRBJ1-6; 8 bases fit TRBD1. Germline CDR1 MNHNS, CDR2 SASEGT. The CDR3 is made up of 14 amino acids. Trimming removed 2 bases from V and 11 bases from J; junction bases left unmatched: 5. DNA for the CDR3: TGTGCCAGCAGTGAAACAGGGGGGGGGACACCCCTCCACTTT. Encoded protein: CASSETGGGTPLHF.

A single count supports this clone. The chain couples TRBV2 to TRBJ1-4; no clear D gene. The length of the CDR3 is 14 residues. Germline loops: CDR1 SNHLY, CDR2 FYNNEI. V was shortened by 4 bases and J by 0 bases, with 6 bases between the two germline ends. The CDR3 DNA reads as TGTGCCAGCAGTGTGAGGACAACTAATGAAAAACTGTTTTTT. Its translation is CASSVRTTNEKLFF.

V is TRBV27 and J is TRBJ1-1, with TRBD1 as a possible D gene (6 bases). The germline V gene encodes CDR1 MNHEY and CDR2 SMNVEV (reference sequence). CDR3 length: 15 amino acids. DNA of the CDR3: TGTGCTTCCCGGCCCCCCGGACAGCTGAACACTGAAGCTTTCTTT. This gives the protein CASRPPGQLNTEAFF.

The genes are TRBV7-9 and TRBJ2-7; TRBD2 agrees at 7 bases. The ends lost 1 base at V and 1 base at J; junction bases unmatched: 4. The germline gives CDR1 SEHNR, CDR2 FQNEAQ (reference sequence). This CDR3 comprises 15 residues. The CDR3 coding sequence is TGTGCCAGCAGCTTAGGGCGGGGGAAGTCCTACGAGCAGTACTTC. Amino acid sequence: CASSLGRGKSYEQYF.

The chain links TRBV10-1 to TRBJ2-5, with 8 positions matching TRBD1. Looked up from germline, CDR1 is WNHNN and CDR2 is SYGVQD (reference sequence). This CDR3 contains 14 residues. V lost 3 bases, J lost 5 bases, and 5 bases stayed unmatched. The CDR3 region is CASSESTGGETQYF. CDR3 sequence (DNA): TGCGCCAGCAGTGAATCCACAGGGGGGGAGACCCAGTACTTC.

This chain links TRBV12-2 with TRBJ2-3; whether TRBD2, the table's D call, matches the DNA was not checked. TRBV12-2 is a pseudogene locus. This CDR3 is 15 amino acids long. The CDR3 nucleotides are TGTGCAAGTCGCTCGGGACTAGGTTCAGCAGATACGCAGTATTTT. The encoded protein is CASRSGLGSADTQYF.

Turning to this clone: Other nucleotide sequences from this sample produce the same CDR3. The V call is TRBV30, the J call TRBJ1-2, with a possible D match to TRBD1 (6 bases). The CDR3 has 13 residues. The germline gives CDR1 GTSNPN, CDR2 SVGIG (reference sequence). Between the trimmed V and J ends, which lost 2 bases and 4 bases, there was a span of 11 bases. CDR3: CAWSRDRPYGYTF. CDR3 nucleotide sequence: TGTGCCTGGAGTCGTGACAGGCCCTATGGCTACACCTTC.

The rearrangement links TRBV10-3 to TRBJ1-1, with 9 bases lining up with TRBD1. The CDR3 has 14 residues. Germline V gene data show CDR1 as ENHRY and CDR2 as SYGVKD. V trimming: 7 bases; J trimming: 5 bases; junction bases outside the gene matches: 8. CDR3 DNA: TGTGCCATCACCAAGGGACAGGGAGAAACTGAAGCTTTCTTT. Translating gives CAITKGQGETEAFF.

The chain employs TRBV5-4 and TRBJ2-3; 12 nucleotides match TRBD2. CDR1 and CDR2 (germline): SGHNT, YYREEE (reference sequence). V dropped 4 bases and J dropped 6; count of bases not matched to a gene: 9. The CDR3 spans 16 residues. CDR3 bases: TGTGCCAGCAGCATGCTAGCGGGGGGGCCAGGGGATACGCAGTATTTT. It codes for CASSMLAGGPGDTQYF. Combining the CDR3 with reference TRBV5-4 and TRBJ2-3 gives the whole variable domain ETGVTQSPTHLIKTRGQQVTLRCSSQSGHNTVSWYQQALGQGPQFIFQYYREEENGRGNFPPRFSGLQFPNYSSELNVNALELDDSALYLCASSMLAGGPGDTQYFGPGTRLTVL.